Below, 17 T cell receptor beta chains from the same sample are listed, as sequenced in a study of T cells in Graves' hyperthyroidism and ophthalmopathy. The investigators amplified TCR beta CDR3 regions from RNA transcripts. HTBI primers were employed in a first-round RT-PCR of the TCR CDR3. TCRdb redid the calling of the multiplex PCR reads with MiXCR, one entry per CDR3 protein. There are around 250,000 distinct CDR3 sequences in the sample; 13% to 15% occur only once, and 10% to 15% lies in the top ten. The specimen was blood. The receptors were sampled from a woman aged 40 to 50 with Graves' hyperthyroidism that later progressed to Graves' ophthalmopathy.

This clonotype appeared many times. This sequence joins TRBV12-3 or TRBV12-4 and TRBJ1-1; D not resolved. The ends were cut back, 0 bases at V and 2 bases at J, with 10 bases in the middle. The CDR3 spans 15 residues. Written as DNA, the CDR3 is TGTGCCAGCAGTTTAGCCCCGACAAGTAACACTGAAGCTTTCTTT. It encodes CASSLAPTSNTEAFF.

Only a few counts were recorded for this clonotype. The chain recombines TRBV11-3 with TRBJ2-1; D is unclear. CDR3 length equals 15 residues. Germline V gene sequence: CDR1 SGHNT, CDR2 YENEEA. V lost 1 base and J 7 bases, leaving 14 bases between the germline ends. CDR3 amino acids: CASSLGRGNWNEQFF. In nucleotides, the CDR3 is TGTGCCAGCAGCTTAGGGCGCGGTAATTGGAATGAGCAGTTCTTC.

The table lists this clonotype with many counts. This rearrangement joins TRBV2 to TRBJ2-3; TRBD1 matches at 7 bases. The V gene end was trimmed by 1 base and the J gene end by 5 bases; junction bases not matched to a gene: 9. The CDR3 consists of 16 residues. Germline-derived CDR1 and CDR2 are SNHLY and FYNNEI. CDR3 nucleotide sequence: TGTGCCAGCAGTGAAGAGGGGGCAGGGGTTATAGATACGCAGTATTTT. This sequence encodes CASSEEGAGVIDTQYF. Looking up the rest from reference TRBV2 and TRBJ2-3 gives the full variable domain: EPEVTQTPSHQVTQMGQEVILRCVPISNHLYFYWYRQILGQKVEFLVSFYNNEISEKSEIFDDQFSVERPDGSNFTLKIRSTKLEDSAMYFCASSEEGAGVIDTQYFGPGTRLTVL.

This clonotype was picked up one time. This chain joins TRBV6-1 and TRBJ2-5; a possible D gene is TRBD1 (6 bases). CDR1 and CDR2 from the germline V gene are MNHNS and SASEGT. Trimming took off 6 bases at V and 4 bases at J, with 12 bases between the two ends. The CDR3 loop spans 13 amino acids. The CDR3 DNA follows: TGTGCCAGCAGCCCCGGGACACCAGAGACCCAGTACTTC. This translates into CASSPGTPETQYF.

This clonotype showed up many times. The rearrangement joins TRBV12-3 or TRBV12-4 to TRBJ1-2; no clear D gene. V lost 4 bases, J lost 8 bases, and 11 bases lay in between. This CDR3 contains 12 residues. CDR3 nucleotide sequence: TGTGCCAGCAGTTCCCCCCCCGCCGGCTACACCTTC. It codes for CASSSPPAGYTF.

This clonotype appeared many times. CDR3 nucleotides: TGTGCCATCAGTCAAAAGGGAGGGGGTGCCTACGAGCAGTACTTC. This sequence encodes CAISQKGGGAYEQYF. The V gene is TRBV10-3, the J gene TRBJ2-7; D might be TRBD2 (7 bases). CDR3 length: 15 amino acids. Germline CDR1 is ENHRY and CDR2 is SYGVKD. Between the trimmed V and J ends, which lost 5 bases and 2 bases, there was a span of 16 bases.

V usage is TRBV7-9 and J usage is TRBJ2-1; 8 bases line up with TRBD2. The CDR3 runs to 14 residues. Unmatched junction bases numbered 5, after V lost 4 bases and J lost 6 bases. Germline values: CDR1 SEHNR, CDR2 FQNEAQ (reference sequence). The CDR3: CASSSAGTSNEQFF. DNA of the CDR3: TGTGCCAGCAGCTCCGCCGGGACTAGCAATGAGCAGTTCTTC.

The chain employs TRBV27 and TRBJ2-1; D not certain. From germline, CDR1 is MNHEY and CDR2 SMNVEV (reference sequence). The V end was cut by 3 bases, the J end by 2 bases, with 8 bases between. The CDR3 extends over 14 amino acids. The CDR3, as DNA: TGTGCCAGCAGTTTTAGTAGACCCTACAATGAGCAGTTCTTC. The encoded protein is CASSFSRPYNEQFF.

This clonotype was counted many times. This rearrangement joins TRBV5-1 to TRBJ1-2, with 8 bases lining up with TRBD1. Germline V gene sequence: CDR1 SGHRS, CDR2 YFSETQ. The CDR3 sequence is 16 residues long. The junction had 15 bases not matched to a gene; V was cut back by 5 bases and J by 6 bases. CDR3 protein: CASRAPLITGGHGYTF. As DNA, the CDR3 is TGCGCCAGCAGGGCCCCCTTAATAACAGGGGGTCATGGCTACACCTTC.

In this sample, this clonotype turned up many times. The gene calls are TRBV7-6 and TRBJ1-6; D may be TRBD1 (5 bases). CDR3 size: 15 residues. Germline V lookup: CDR1 SGHVS, CDR2 FNYEAQ. V dropped 2 bases and J dropped 7 bases, with 12 bases sitting between them. The CDR3 sequence is CASSLFGTENSPLHF. CDR3 coding DNA: TGTGCCAGCAGCTTATTTGGGACGGAAAATTCACCCCTCCACTTT. Variable domain in full (rest from reference TRBV7-6 and TRBJ1-6): GAGVSQSPRYKVTKRGQDVALRCDPISGHVSLYWYRQALGQGPEFLTYFNYEAQQDKSGLPNDRFSAERPEGSISTLTIQRTEQRDSAMYRCASSLFGTENSPLHFGNGTRLTVT.

The table lists this clonotype with a few counts. The V and J genes are TRBV10-3 and TRBJ1-1, with 8 nucleotides matching TRBD1. This CDR3 comprises 18 residues. J lost 0 bases, V lost 10 bases, and 19 bases had no gene match. CDR1 is ENHRY and CDR2 is SYGVKD in the germline V gene. This chain's CDR3 is CATHSDRGKSRVNTEAFF. CDR3 DNA: TGTGCCACACACAGCGACAGGGGTAAGTCACGGGTGAACACTGAAGCTTTCTTT.

This clonotype showed up many times. This sequence joins TRBV30 and TRBJ1-1; D is uncertain. This CDR3 is 13 amino acids long. V was pared by 0 bases and J by 0 bases, with 5 bases between. Germline CDR1 is GTSNPN and CDR2 is SVGIG (reference sequence). The DNA of the CDR3 is TGTGCCTGGAGTGTTGCCGTGAACACTGAAGCTTTCTTT. Amino acids: CAWSVAVNTEAFF.

This chain connects TRBV6-4 to TRBJ2-7; D remains ambiguous. The CDR3 is 11 residues long. Germline values: CDR1 MRHNA, CDR2 SNTAGT. V was cut by 6 bases and J by 4 bases, with 7 bases left in between. The chain's CDR3 is CASRPPYEQYF. The CDR3 DNA sequence: TGTGCCAGCAGGCCCCCTTACGAGCAGTACTTC.

This clonotype was seen ten or more times. The chain carries TRBV20-1 and TRBJ2-5; 11 positions match TRBD2. CDR1 is DFQATT, CDR2 SNEGSKA, per germline (reference sequence). The V segment lost 3 bases and the J segment 1 base; nucleotides outside the gene matches: 1. This CDR3 has 14 residues. This chain's CDR3 is CSARTSGIQETQYF. CDR3 sequence (DNA): TGCAGTGCTAGGACTAGCGGGATCCAAGAGACCCAGTACTTC.

J is TRBJ1-1 and V is TRBV27; D unresolved. CDR1 is MNHEY, CDR2 SMNVEV, per germline (reference sequence). V was pared by 6 bases and J by 5 bases, with 7 bases between. The CDR3 contains 11 residues. CDR3 loop: CASRMGTEAFF. CDR3 DNA: TGTGCCAGCAGGATGGGAACTGAAGCTTTCTTT.

This chain links TRBV6-5 with TRBJ2-3; D is perhaps TRBD1 or TRBD2 (5 bases each). This CDR3 is 18 amino acids long. V was pared by 3 bases and J by 3 bases, with 22 bases between. Germline loops: CDR1 MNHEY, CDR2 SVGAGI. CDR3 nucleotide sequence: TGTGCCAGCAGTTATCTCGGCGGACCCGGGGCCGGTACAGATACGCAGTATTTT. This encodes CASSYLGGPGAGTDTQYF.

The table lists this clonotype with many counts. The chain uses TRBV20-1 and TRBJ2-1, with TRBD2 matching over 11 bases. The germline V gene encodes CDR1 DFQATT and CDR2 SNEGSKA (reference sequence). V lost 5 bases to trimming and J lost 8 bases; unmatched junction nucleotides: 11. This CDR3 contains 15 residues. The CDR3 sequence is CSARQLAGVYDEQFF. The CDR3 nucleotides are TGCAGTGCTCGGCAACTAGCGGGAGTGTATGATGAGCAGTTCTTC.